The TCR beta chain described here comes from a study of blood T cell repertoires in COVID-19. Study-wide background: Acute and convalescent COVID-19 samples came from the United States, Italy and Spain. In each case, the material was cDNA or gDNA derived from T cells, B-cell-depleted T cells, or PBMCs.

The authors' processing: Amplification of reference gene primers provided the estimated nucleated cell counts. Using immunoSEQ multiplex PCR, the repertoire was profiled, and TCRdb retains in-frame clones only, with some absent. V and J calls and clone size come straight from that table; D and trimming were deduced from the DNA. In the table there are a few hundred thousand clones, around nine tenths of which are singletons. This clonotype was obtained from a woman in her 70s with COVID-19, enrolled during active disease. Sequences were obtained from peripheral blood.

CDR3: CASSLRDRGLGYTF. Written as DNA, the CDR3 is TGTGCCAGTAGTCTCCGGGACAGGGGTCTCGGCTACACCTTC. V is TRBV19 and J is TRBJ1-2, with 10 positions matching TRBD1. This CDR3 comprises 14 residues. Germline CDR1 and CDR2: LNHDA and SQIVND (reference sequence). Losses at the gene ends were 5 bases for V and 8 bases for J; bases not matched to a gene: 8.